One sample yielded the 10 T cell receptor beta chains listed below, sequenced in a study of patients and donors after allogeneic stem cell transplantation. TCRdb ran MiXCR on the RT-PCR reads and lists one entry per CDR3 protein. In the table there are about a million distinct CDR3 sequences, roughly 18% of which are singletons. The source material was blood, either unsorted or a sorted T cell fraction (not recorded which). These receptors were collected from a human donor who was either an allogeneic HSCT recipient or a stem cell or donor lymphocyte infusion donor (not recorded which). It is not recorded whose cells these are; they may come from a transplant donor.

The CDR3 loop is CASSFHKTGRRTGELFF. CDR3 coding DNA: TGTGCCAGCAGTTTCCATAAGACAGGGCGTCGGACCGGGGAGCTGTTTTTT. The chain is built from TRBV12-3 or TRBV12-4 and TRBJ2-2; 7 bases map to TRBD1. There are 17 residues in the CDR3. V lost 3 bases and J lost 5; bases outside the gene matches: 12.

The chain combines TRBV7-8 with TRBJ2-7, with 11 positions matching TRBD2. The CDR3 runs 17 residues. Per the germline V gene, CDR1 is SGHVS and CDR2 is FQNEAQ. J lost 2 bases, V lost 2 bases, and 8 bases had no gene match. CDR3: CASSLLAGGSIPYEQYF. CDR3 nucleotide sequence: TGTGCCAGCAGCTTATTAGCGGGAGGGTCCATTCCCTACGAGCAGTACTTC.

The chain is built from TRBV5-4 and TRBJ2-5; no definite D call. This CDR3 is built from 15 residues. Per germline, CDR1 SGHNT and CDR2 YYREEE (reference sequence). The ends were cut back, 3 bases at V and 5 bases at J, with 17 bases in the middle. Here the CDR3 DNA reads TGTGCCAGCAGCTCCAGGACGGGCTTTGAGGAGACCCAGTACTTC. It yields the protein CASSSRTGFEETQYF.

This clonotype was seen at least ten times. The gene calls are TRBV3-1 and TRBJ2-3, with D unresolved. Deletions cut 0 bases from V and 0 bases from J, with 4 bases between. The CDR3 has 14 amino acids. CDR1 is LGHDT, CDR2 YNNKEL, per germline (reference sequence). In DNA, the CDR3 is TGTGCCAGCAGCCAAGACCCCAGCACAGATACGCAGTATTTT. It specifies CASSQDPSTDTQYF.

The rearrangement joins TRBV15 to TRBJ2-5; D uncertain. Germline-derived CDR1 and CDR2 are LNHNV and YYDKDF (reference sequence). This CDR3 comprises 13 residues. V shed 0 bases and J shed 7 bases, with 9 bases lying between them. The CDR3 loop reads CATSRDRLGTQYF. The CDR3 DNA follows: TGTGCCACCAGCAGAGACCGCCTAGGGACCCAGTACTTC.

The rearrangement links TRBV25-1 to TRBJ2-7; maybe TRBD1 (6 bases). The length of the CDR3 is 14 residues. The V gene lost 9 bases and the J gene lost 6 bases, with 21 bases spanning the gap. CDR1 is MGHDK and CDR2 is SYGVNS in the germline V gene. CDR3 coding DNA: TGTGCCAGGCGCTCGACAGGACGTTCTGCCGAGCAGTACTTC. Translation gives CARRSTGRSAEQYF.

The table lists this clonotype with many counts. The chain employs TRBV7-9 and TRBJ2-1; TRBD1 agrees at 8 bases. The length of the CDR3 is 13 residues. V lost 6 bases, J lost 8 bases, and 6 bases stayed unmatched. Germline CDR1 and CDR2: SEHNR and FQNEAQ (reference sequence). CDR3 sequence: CASSFRGPDEQFF. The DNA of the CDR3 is TGTGCCAGCAGTTTCAGGGGGCCTGATGAGCAGTTCTTC.

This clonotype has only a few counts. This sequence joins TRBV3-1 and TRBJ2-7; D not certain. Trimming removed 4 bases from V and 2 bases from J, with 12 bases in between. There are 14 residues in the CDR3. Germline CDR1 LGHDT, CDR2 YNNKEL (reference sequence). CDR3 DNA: TGTGCCAGCAGCCTGGGAAGGCCAACCTACGAGCAGTACTTC. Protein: CASSLGRPTYEQYF.

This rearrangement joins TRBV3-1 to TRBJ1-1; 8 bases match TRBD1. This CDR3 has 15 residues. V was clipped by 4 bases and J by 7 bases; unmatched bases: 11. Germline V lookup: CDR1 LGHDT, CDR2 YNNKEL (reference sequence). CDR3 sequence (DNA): TGTGCCAGCAGCCCCCTCGGAGGACAGGGTCTTGAAGCTTTCTTT. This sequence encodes CASSPLGGQGLEAFF.

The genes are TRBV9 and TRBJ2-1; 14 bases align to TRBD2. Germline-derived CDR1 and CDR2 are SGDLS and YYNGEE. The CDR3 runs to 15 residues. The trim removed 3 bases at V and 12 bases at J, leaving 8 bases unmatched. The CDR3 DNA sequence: TGTGCCAGCAGCGCGCCGGGACTAGCGGGAGTTGGGCAGTTCTTC. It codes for CASSAPGLAGVGQFF. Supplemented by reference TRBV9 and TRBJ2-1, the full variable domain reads DSGVTQTPKHLITATGQRVTLRCSPRSGDLSVYWYQQSLDQGLQFLIQYYNGEERAKGNILERFSAQQFPDLHSELNLSSLELGDSALYFCASSAPGLAGVGQFFGPGTRLTVL.